Listed below are T cell receptor beta chains from one sample, sequenced in a study of tumor-infiltrating lymphocytes in primary liver carcinoma. TCRdb ran MiXCR on the multiplex PCR reads and lists one entry per CDR3 protein. The sample records approximately 110,000 distinct CDR3 sequences, 64% being singletons. The material sequenced was liver tumor tissue from sampling region 3. These receptors originate from an older woman with primary liver carcinoma and hepatitis B virus infection. Both conserved end residues are part of each CDR3. The order of the fields is J gene, clone size, D gene, V gene, CDR3 DNA, CDR3 protein. D genes are given only for firm matches. The size field is filled for only some rows; it gives once, few, many or a size class.

>TRBJ1-5|NA|NA|TRBV30
TGTGCTTGGAGCCCCGTCCCGGGATTCAATCAGCTCCAGCATTTT
CAWSPVPGFNQLQHF
>TRBJ2-3|NA|NA|TRBV11-2
TGTGCCAGCAGCCTGGGGCTCCCCACAGATGCGCAGTATTTT
CASSLGLPTDAQYF
>TRBJ1-1|NA|NA|TRBV11-3
TGTGCCAGCAGCTTGGCGGGGGTGTACACTGAAGCTTTTTTT
CASSLAGVYTEAFF
>TRBJ2-4|NA|NA|TRBV20-1
TGCAGTGCTGTGGAAGCGAGATGGGGCATTCAGTACTTC
CSAVEARWGIQYF
>TRBJ2-6|many|TRBD2|TRBV5-4
TGTGCCAGCAGCTTTGGGACTAGCGGGATTTCTGGGGCCAACGTCCTGACTTTC
CASSFGTSGISGANVLTF
>TRBJ1-2|medium-sized|NA|TRBV11-2
TGTGCCAGCAGCTTCCCTGGGGTCCATGGCTACACCTTC
CASSFPGVHGYTF
>TRBJ2-7|NA|NA|TRBV20-1
TGCAGTGCTAGGGAGACACCTTACTACGAGCAGTACTTC
CSARETPYYEQYF
>TRBJ2-1|many|NA|TRBV6-1
TGTGCCAGCAGTAAGGACCCAAACTCCTACAATGAGCAGTTCTTC
CASSKDPNSYNEQFF
>TRBJ2-3|NA|TRBD2|TRBV29-1
TGCAGCGTGGGACTACCGGAGTCTAACACTGATACGCAGTATTTT
CSVGLPESNTDTQYF
>TRBJ2-7|few|NA|TRBV30
TGTGCCTGGAGCCGGGACCTCTACGAGCAGTACTTC
CAWSRDLYEQYF
>TRBJ1-5|NA|NA|TRBV11-2
TGTGCCAGTAGCTTAGATCAAGGGAGCACAGATACGCAGCATTTT
CASSLDQGSTDTQHF
>TRBJ2-1|NA|NA|TRBV18
TGTGTCAGCTCACCAGGGGCACCCTACAATGAGCAGTTCTTC
CVSSPGAPYNEQFF
>TRBJ2-7|NA|NA|TRBV28
TGTGCCAGCAGTCGGCTAAGAGGGACCTACGAGCAGTACTTC
CASSRLRGTYEQYF
>TRBJ1-1|many|NA|TRBV12-3/TRBV12-4
TGTGCCAGCTGCACCCGGGGGGAGAACACTGAAGCTTTCTTT
CASCTRGENTEAFF
>TRBJ2-1|once|NA|TRBV6-5
TGTGCCAGCTCTACACGTTCCAGGTCCGCCTACGATGAGCAGCTCTTC
CASSTRSRSAYDEQLF
>TRBJ2-7|NA|NA|TRBV4-1
TGCGCCAGCAGCCAAGACAACTACGAGCAGCACTTC
CASSQDNYEQHF
>TRBJ2-2|NA|NA|TRBV11-2
TGTGACAGTGAAACTAGGAACACCGGGGAGCTGTTTTTT
CDSETRNTGELFF
>TRBJ1-1|NA|NA|TRBV27
TGTGCCAGCAGTCCGCTAGAAAAGATGAACACTGAAGCTTTCTTT
CASSPLEKMNTEAFF
>TRBJ1-1|NA|NA|TRBV6-5
TGTGCCGGCAGTTACCCCGGGTCGTCTGAAGTTTTCTTT
CAGSYPGSSEVFF
>TRBJ2-1|NA|TRBD2|TRBV12-3/TRBV12-4
TGTGCCAGCAGACCCGGGACTAGCAGGAGCAATAAATACAATGGGCAGTTCTTC
CASRPGTSRSNKYNGQFF
>TRBJ2-7|NA|NA|TRBV28
TGTGCCAGCAGAGTCCGAGGGGGGTCCGAGCAGTACTTC
CASRVRGGSEQYF
>TRBJ2-2|NA|TRBD2|TRBV28
TGTGCCGGCTTAGGAGGTAGCGGGAGGGCAACCGGGGAGCTGTTTTTT
CAGLGGSGRATGELFF
>TRBJ1-6|NA|NA|TRBV11-2
TGTTCCCGCAGCTTAGATCCGGGCTCATCCCTCCACTTT
CSRSLDPGSSLHF
>TRBJ2-7|NA|TRBD2|TRBV11-3
TGTGCCAGCGGCCCCGGGGCGGGGGGCAACTACGAGCAGTACTTC
CASGPGAGGNYEQYF
>TRBJ2-1|NA|TRBD2|TRBV10-3
TGTGCCTTCAGTTGGCGTAGCGGGGCCTACAATGAGCAGTTCTTC
CAFSWRSGAYNEQFF
>TRBJ2-1|NA|TRBD1|TRBV4-2
TGTGCCAGCAACCGCACAGGGGCCATTGGGCAGTTCTTC
CASNRTGAIGQFF
>TRBJ2-3|few|TRBD2|TRBV28
TGTGCCAGCAGTGGGGGGGCAGATACGCAGTATTTT
CASSGGADTQYF
>TRBJ2-1|NA|NA|TRBV11-3
TGTGCCAGCAGCTTAGGGATCGACGGGCTTTTCTACAATGAGCAGTTCTTC
CASSLGIDGLFYNEQFF
>TRBJ1-1|NA|TRBD1|TRBV6-5
TGTGTGAGCAGGACGACAGGGTGGGACACTGAAGCTTTCTTT
CVSRTTGWDTEAFF
>TRBJ1-4|many|NA|TRBV6-5
TGTGCCAGCAGTTACGGCAGGAATAATGAAAAACTGTTTTTT
CASSYGRNNEKLFF
>TRBJ1-1|many|NA|TRBV12-3/TRBV12-4
TGTGCCAGCAGCTACAATGCCGGGGGCGCCACTGAAGCTTTCTTT
CASSYNAGGATEAFF
>TRBJ2-7|NA|NA|TRBV11-2
TGTGCCAGCAGCTTAGACTCAGGTCACACGTCCGAGCAGTACTTC
CASSLDSGHTSEQYF
>TRBJ2-5|NA|TRBD2|TRBV29-1
TGCAACTGGAATTCCGGGACTAGCGTTTTTTTTGAGACCCAGTACTTC
CNWNSGTSVFFETQYF
>TRBJ2-1|NA|NA|TRBV3-1
TGTGCCAGCAGCCGAGCTTCCAGACTGGTTTACAATGAGCAGTTCTTC
CASSRASRLVYNEQFF
>TRBJ2-1|NA|NA|TRBV12-3/TRBV12-4
TGTGCCAGCAGATTACTAGTGGCCTCCTACAATGAGCAGTTCTTC
CASRLLVASYNEQFF
>TRBJ2-5|NA|NA|TRBV11-2
TGTGCCAGCCAGGGGAGGGGGGCAGTGGAGACCCAGTACTTC
CASQGRGAVETQYF
>TRBJ2-4|NA|TRBD1|TRBV4-1
TGCGCCAGCAGCCATCCCGGACACGCGTCAGGGGGCAAAAACATTCGGTACTTC
CASSHPGHASGGKNIRYF
>TRBJ2-5|NA|NA|TRBV29-1
TGCAGCATGGGGAGGATGCAAGAGACCCAGTACTTC
CSMGRMQETQYF
>TRBJ1-2|once|TRBD1|TRBV11-2
TGTGCCAGCAGCCTTGACATGGGAGGGGGCTACACTTTC
CASSLDMGGGYTF
>TRBJ1-2|many|NA|TRBV12-3/TRBV12-4
TGTGCCAGCAGTTTTTTTGGGAATGGCTACACCTTC
CASSFFGNGYTF
>TRBJ1-4|NA|NA|TRBV18
TGTGCCAGCTCACCACCTTCCGGCAGTAGGGAAAAACTGTTTTTT
CASSPPSGSREKLFF